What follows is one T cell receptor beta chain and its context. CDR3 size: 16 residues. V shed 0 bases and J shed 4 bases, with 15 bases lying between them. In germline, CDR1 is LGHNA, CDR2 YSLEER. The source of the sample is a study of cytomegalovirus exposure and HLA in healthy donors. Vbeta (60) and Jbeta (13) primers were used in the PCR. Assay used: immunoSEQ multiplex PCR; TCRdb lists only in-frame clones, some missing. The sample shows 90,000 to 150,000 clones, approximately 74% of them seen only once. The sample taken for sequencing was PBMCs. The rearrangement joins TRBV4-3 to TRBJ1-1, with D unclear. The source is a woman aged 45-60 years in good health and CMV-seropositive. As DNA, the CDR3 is TGCGCCAGCAGCCAAGATCAGGAGGGCGAGGGCACTGAAGCTTTCTTT. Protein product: CASSQDQEGEGTEAFF.